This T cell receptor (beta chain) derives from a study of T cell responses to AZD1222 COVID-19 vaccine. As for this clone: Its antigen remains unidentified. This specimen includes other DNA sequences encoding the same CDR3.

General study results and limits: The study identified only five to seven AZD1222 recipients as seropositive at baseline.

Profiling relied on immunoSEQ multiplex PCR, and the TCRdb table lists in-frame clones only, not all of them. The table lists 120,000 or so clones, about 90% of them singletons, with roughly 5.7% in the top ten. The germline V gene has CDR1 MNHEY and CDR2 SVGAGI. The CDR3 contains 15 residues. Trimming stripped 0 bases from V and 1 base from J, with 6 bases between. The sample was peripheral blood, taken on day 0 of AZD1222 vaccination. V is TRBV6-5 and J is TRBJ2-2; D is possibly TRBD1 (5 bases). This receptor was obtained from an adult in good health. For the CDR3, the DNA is TGTGCCAGCAGTTACTCTACAGGGAACACCGGGGAGCTGTTTTTT. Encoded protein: CASSYSTGNTGELFF.